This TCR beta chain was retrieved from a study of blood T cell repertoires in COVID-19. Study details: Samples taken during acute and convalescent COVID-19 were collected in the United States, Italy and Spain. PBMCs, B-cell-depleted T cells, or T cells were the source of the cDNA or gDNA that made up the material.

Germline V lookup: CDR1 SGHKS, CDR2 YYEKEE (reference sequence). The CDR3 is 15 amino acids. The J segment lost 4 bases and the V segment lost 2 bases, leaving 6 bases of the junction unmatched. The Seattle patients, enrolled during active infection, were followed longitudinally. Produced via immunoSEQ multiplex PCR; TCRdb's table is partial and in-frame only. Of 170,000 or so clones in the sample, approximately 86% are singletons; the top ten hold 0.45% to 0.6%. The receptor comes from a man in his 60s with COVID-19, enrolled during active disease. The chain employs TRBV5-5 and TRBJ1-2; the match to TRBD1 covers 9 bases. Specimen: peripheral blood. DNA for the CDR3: TGTGCCAGCAGCTTACGACAGGGGGTAGCCTATGGCTACACCTTC. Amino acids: CASSLRQGVAYGYTF.